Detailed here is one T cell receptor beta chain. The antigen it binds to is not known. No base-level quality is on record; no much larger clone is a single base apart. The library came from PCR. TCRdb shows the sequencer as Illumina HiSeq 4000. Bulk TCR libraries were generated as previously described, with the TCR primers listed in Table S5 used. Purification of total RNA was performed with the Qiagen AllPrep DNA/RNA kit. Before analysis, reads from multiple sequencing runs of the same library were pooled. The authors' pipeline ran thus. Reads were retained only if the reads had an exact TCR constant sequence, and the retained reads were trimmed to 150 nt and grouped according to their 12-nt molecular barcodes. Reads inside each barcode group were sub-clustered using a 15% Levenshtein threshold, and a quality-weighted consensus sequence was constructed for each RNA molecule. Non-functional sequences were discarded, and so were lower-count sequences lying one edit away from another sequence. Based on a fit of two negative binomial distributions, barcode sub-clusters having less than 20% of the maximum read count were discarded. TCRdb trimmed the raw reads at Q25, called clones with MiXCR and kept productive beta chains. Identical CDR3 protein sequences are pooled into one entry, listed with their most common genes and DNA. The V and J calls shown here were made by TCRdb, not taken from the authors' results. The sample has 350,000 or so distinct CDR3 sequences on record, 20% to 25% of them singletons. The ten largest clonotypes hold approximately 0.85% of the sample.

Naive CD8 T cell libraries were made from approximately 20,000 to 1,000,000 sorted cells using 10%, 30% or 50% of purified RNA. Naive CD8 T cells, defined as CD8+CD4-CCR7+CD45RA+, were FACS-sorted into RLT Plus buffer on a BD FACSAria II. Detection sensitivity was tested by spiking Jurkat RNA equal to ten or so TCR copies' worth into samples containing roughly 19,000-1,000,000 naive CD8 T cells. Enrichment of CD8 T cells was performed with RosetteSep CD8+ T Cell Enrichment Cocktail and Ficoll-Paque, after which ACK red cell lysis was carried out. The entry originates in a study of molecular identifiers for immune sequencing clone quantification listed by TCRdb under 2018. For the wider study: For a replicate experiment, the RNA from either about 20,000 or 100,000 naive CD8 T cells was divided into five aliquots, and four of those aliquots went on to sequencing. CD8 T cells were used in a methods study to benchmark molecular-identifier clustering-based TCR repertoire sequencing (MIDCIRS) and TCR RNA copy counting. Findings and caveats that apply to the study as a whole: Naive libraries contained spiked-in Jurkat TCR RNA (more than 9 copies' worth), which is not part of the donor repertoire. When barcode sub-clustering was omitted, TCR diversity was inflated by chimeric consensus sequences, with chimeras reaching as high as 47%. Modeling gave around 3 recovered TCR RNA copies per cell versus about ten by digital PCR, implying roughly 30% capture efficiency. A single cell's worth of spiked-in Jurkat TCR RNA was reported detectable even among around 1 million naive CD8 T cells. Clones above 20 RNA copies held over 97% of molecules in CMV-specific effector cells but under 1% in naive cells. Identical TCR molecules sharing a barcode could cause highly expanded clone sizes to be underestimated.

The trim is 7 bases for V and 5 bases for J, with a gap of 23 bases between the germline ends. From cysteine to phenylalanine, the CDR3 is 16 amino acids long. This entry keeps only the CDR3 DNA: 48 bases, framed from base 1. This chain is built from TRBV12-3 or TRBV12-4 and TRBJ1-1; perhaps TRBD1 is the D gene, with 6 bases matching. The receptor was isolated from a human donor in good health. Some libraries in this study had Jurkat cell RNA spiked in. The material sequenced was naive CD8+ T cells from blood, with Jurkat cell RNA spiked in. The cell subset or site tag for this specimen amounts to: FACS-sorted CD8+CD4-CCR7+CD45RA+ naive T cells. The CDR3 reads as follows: CASTGPRGGITTEAFF. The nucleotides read TGTGCCAGCACTGGTCCCAGAGGGGGGATCACTACTGAAGCTTTCTTT.